The next 28 T cell receptor beta chains were all read from a single sample in a study of shared clonotypes between healthy human individuals. Profiling relied on immunoSEQ multiplex PCR, and the TCRdb table lists in-frame clones only, not all of them. The profile shows 2 million to 2.5 million clones, approximately 95% of them singletons. The sample comprised naive CD4+ T cells from PBMCs. The subset was: CD45RA+ positively selected. The receptors come from a man aged 18 to 29 in good health. Some clones in this sample may be carry-over from other donors' samples.

This clone occurred once. V usage is TRBV4-1 and J usage is TRBJ1-4; TRBD1 matches 10 bases. The germline V gene encodes CDR1 MGHRA and CDR2 YSYEKL. The CDR3 covers 16 residues. V dropped 2 bases and J dropped 5; count of bases not matched to a gene: 5. This chain's CDR3 is CASSQLRQGANEKLFF. CDR3 in DNA: TGCGCCAGCAGCCAACTAAGACAGGGGGCAAATGAAAAACTGTTTTTT.

The chain couples TRBV7-9 to TRBJ2-3; 9 positions match TRBD1. With V trimmed by 5 bases and J by 5 bases, 11 bases remained unmatched. The CDR3 is 16 amino acids. Germline V gene lookup returns CDR1 SEHNR and CDR2 FQNEAQ (reference sequence). In DNA form, the CDR3 reads TGTGCCAGCAGCCACCCGGGACAGGGAGGGGGAGATACGCAGTATTTT. Its translation is CASSHPGQGGGDTQYF.

V is TRBV2 and J is TRBJ2-5, with D maybe TRBD2 (7 bases). V lost 8 bases to trimming and J lost 1 base, with 20 bases between them. The CDR3 consists of 16 residues. CDR1 and CDR2 (germline): SNHLY, FYNNEI. CDR3 region: CASSRGRGGPQETQYF. CDR3 DNA: TGTGCCAGCTCTAGGGGAAGGGGGGGCCCCCAAGAGACCCAGTACTTC. Supplemented by reference TRBV2 and TRBJ2-5, the full variable domain reads EPEVTQTPSHQVTQMGQEVILRCVPISNHLYFYWYRQILGQKVEFLVSFYNNEISEKSEIFDDQFSVERPDGSNFTLKIRSTKLEDSAMYFCASSRGRGGPQETQYFGPGTRLLVL.

The rearrangement uses TRBV18 and TRBJ2-5; 9 bases line up with TRBD1. With V trimmed by 0 bases and J by 5 bases, 7 bases remained unmatched. CDR1 KGHSH and CDR2 LQKENI come from the germline V gene. The CDR3 is 16 residues long. Here the CDR3 reads CASSPPNRGRRETQYF. In nucleotides, the CDR3 is TGTGCCAGCTCACCACCTAACAGGGGGCGCCGGGAGACCCAGTACTTC.

The rearrangement links TRBV19 to TRBJ1-4, with 8 bases matching TRBD1. V lost 7 bases, J lost 6 bases, and 10 bases stayed unmatched. CDR3 length equals 15 residues. The germline CDR1 and CDR2 sequences are LNHDA and SQIVND (reference sequence). CDR3 sequence: CASKNTDRVDEKLFF. The DNA for the CDR3 is TGTGCCAGTAAGAACACGGACAGGGTTGATGAAAAACTGTTTTTT.

V and J are TRBV4-2 and TRBJ2-3, with 10 nucleotides matching TRBD1. Germline-derived CDR1 and CDR2 are LGHNA and YNFKEQ. The CDR3 is 15 residues long. Trimming cost V 2 bases and J 5 bases; bases outside gene matches: 4. CDR3 sequence: CASSQPGQGKDTQYF. Written as DNA, the CDR3 is TGTGCCAGCAGCCAACCGGGACAGGGGAAAGATACGCAGTATTTT.

This clone showed up just a few times. CDR3 nucleotide sequence: TGTGCCAGCAGCTTGGGGCAGGTGGACTATGGCTACACCTTC. Its protein is CASSLGQVDYGYTF. The V call is TRBV5-4, the J call TRBJ1-2; unclear D gene. Germline V gene sequence: CDR1 SGHNT, CDR2 YYREEE (reference sequence). The V gene lost 0 bases and the J gene lost 3 bases, with 9 bases spanning the gap. The CDR3 runs to 14 residues.

The chain couples TRBV10-1 to TRBJ2-7; TRBD1 aligns across 10 bases. The CDR3 runs to 16 residues. With V trimmed by 7 bases and J by 7 bases, 16 bases remained unmatched. Looked up from germline, CDR1 is WNHNN and CDR2 is SYGVQD (reference sequence). This CDR3 is CASTDGPGQGLGEQYF. CDR3 coding DNA: TGCGCCAGCACCGACGGACCGGGACAGGGGTTGGGAGAGCAGTACTTC.

As to this clone: Other DNA variants within this sample encode the same CDR3. The chain is built from TRBV30 and TRBJ1-1; no clear D. CDR1 and CDR2 (germline): GTSNPN, SVGIG (reference sequence). V was pared by 0 bases and J by 2 bases, with 7 bases between. CDR3 length: 13 amino acids. The DNA of the CDR3 is TGTGCCTGGAGTGTTGGGATAAACACTGAAGCTTTCTTT. Its protein is CAWSVGINTEAFF.

The J gene is TRBJ2-1, the V gene TRBV28; 14 bases are a match to TRBD2. V was pared by 6 bases and J by 11 bases, with 6 bases of the junction left unmatched. The CDR3 totals 14 residues. Germline CDR1 MDHEN, CDR2 SYDVKM. This CDR3 reads CASSRLAGGPQQFF. CDR3 DNA sequence: TGTGCCAGCAGCCGACTAGCGGGAGGGCCTCAGCAGTTCTTC.

The V call is TRBV5-1, the J call TRBJ2-7; 9 nucleotides align to TRBD1. The CDR3 has 14 amino acids. From germline, CDR1 is SGHRS and CDR2 YFSETQ. V was clipped by 4 bases and J by 6 bases; unmatched bases: 8. The CDR3 DNA reads TGCGCCAGCAGCCCCGGGACAGGGAGGCTCGAGCAGTACTTC. Translation gives CASSPGTGRLEQYF.

As regards this clone: The same CDR3 is also encoded by other DNA sequences in this sample. J is TRBJ2-7 and V is TRBV7-2; 8 bases align to TRBD1. The V and J ends lost 1 base and 3 bases, in that order; junction bases with no gene match: 2. There are 14 residues in the CDR3. Germline lookup yields CDR1 SGHTA and CDR2 FQGNSA. The DNA of the CDR3 is TGTGCCAGCAGCTTAGGACAGGGGAACTACGAGCAGTACTTC. Protein product: CASSLGQGNYEQYF.

This clone has just one count. The chain has TRBV10-3 and TRBJ1-2; TRBD1 is a possible D gene (5 bases). This CDR3 contains 13 residues. V lost 3 bases and J lost 4, with 9 bases in between. Germline CDR1 reads ENHRY; CDR2 reads SYGVKD. This chain's CDR3 is CAISDREVYGYTF. The CDR3 DNA follows: TGTGCCATCAGTGACAGGGAGGTCTATGGCTACACCTTC.

The rearrangement uses TRBV7-9 and TRBJ2-1; TRBD2 aligns across 7 bases. With V trimmed by 2 bases and J by 5 bases, 6 bases remained unmatched. Germline V lookup: CDR1 SEHNR, CDR2 FQNEAQ (reference sequence). The CDR3 is made up of 15 amino acids. CDR3 region: CASSLRGSRHNEQFF. The CDR3 DNA sequence: TGTGCCAGCAGCTTACGCGGGAGTCGGCACAATGAGCAGTTCTTC.

This chain joins TRBV27 and TRBJ2-6; D is tentatively TRBD1 or TRBD2 (5 bases each). Germline CDR1 MNHEY, CDR2 SMNVEV (reference sequence). The V and J ends lost 5 bases and 4 bases respectively, with 15 bases between them. The CDR3 loop spans 16 amino acids. CDR3 protein: CASSGMWGSGANVLTF. The CDR3 nucleotides read TGTGCCAGCAGTGGCATGTGGGGGTCCGGGGCCAACGTCCTGACTTTC. The full variable domain, completed using reference TRBV27 and TRBJ2-6, is EAQVTQNPRYLITVTGKKLTVTCSQNMNHEYMSWYRQDPGLGLRQIYYSMNVEVTDKGDVPEGYKVSRKEKRNFPLILESPSPNQTSLYFCASSGMWGSGANVLTFGAGSRLTVL.

Worth noting for this clone: The same CDR3 can be traced to other DNA sequences in this sample. The chain couples TRBV7-9 to TRBJ2-5; TRBD1 might be the D (6 bases). From germline, CDR1 is SEHNR and CDR2 FQNEAQ (reference sequence). This CDR3 spans 12 amino acids. V was clipped by 5 bases and J by 5 bases, with 9 bases between them. This CDR3 is CASSPTGETQYF. CDR3 coding DNA: TGTGCCAGCAGCCCTACAGGGGAGACCCAGTACTTC.

The V call is TRBV21-1, the J call TRBJ2-1; no DNA check was done on the table's D call, TRBD2. TRBV21-1 is assigned pseudogene status. This CDR3 has 14 amino acids. The CDR3 DNA follows: TGTGCCAGCAGAATCGAGCGCCCCTACAATGAGCAGTTCTTC. Protein product: CASRIERPYNEQFF.

V is TRBV7-6 and J is TRBJ2-1; possibly TRBD1 for D (5 bases). The V end lost 5 bases, the J end lost 7 bases, and 18 bases lay between the germline ends. The germline V gene encodes CDR1 SGHVS and CDR2 FNYEAQ. The CDR3 covers 15 residues. The CDR3 sequence: CASSGPQGSWNEQFF. DNA of the CDR3: TGTGCCAGCAGCGGCCCGCAGGGCAGCTGGAATGAGCAGTTCTTC.

This chain joins TRBV6-6 and TRBJ2-2, with 7 bases lining up with TRBD1. With V trimmed by 8 bases and J by 0 bases, 6 bases remained unmatched. The CDR3 sequence is 15 residues long. Per the germline V gene, CDR1 is MNHNY and CDR2 is SVGAGI (reference sequence). The CDR3 here is CASYRGLANTGELFF. In DNA form, the CDR3 reads TGTGCCAGCTACAGGGGCCTGGCGAACACCGGGGAGCTGTTTTTT.

The chain combines TRBV15 with TRBJ2-2; 11 bases align to TRBD2. The CDR3 contains 15 residues. V was pared by 5 bases and J by 6 bases, with 5 bases of the junction left unmatched. The germline gives CDR1 LNHNV, CDR2 YYDKDF (reference sequence). The CDR3, as DNA: TGTGCCACCAGCGGTGCACTAGCGGGAGCCGGGGAGCTGTTTTTT. This codes for CATSGALAGAGELFF.

V and J are TRBV2 and TRBJ2-5; D is possibly TRBD1 (5 bases). V was trimmed by 6 bases and J by 5 bases, leaving 22 bases between them. The germline V gene encodes CDR1 SNHLY and CDR2 FYNNEI. This CDR3 region has 16 residues. The CDR3 is CASRRTRGIHKETQYF. Here the CDR3 DNA reads TGTGCCAGCAGGAGGACACGCGGAATTCACAAGGAGACCCAGTACTTC.

The chain uses TRBV11-2 and TRBJ1-4; D is uncertain. Germline V gene lookup returns CDR1 SGHAT and CDR2 FQNNGV. V dropped 5 bases and J dropped 5 bases, with 9 bases sitting between them. The CDR3 totals 13 residues. CDR3 amino acids: CASSREGNEKLFF. CDR3 coding DNA: TGTGCCAGCAGCCGAGAAGGCAATGAAAAACTGTTTTTT. Full variable domain (remainder filled in from reference TRBV11-2 and TRBJ1-4): EAGVAQSPRYKIIEKRQSVAFWCNPISGHATLYWYQQILGQGPKLLIQFQNNGVVDDSQLPKDRFSAERLKGVDSTLKIQPAKLEDSAVYLCASSREGNEKLFFGSGTQLSVL.

Concerning this clone itself: The same CDR3 also results from other DNA sequences found in this sample. The J gene is TRBJ2-3, the V gene TRBV5-1, with D possibly being TRBD1 (5 bases). V was shortened by 3 bases and J by 1 base, with 6 bases between the two germline ends. The length of the CDR3 is 13 residues. Germline lookup yields CDR1 SGHRS and CDR2 YFSETQ. In DNA, the CDR3 is TGCGCCAGCAGCTCACAGGGCACAGATACGCAGTATTTT. Residues: CASSSQGTDTQYF.

This clone was seen a single time. The chain uses TRBV5-1 and TRBJ2-1; D remains ambiguous. Germline CDR1 SGHRS, CDR2 YFSETQ. Trimming pared 2 bases from V and 3 bases from J, leaving 12 bases between. This CDR3 has 15 residues. CDR3 sequence (DNA): TGCGCCAGCAGCTTTAGTCAGGTCGTCTACAATGAGCAGTTCTTC. Amino acids: CASSFSQVVYNEQFF. Variable domain in full (rest from reference TRBV5-1 and TRBJ2-1): KAGVTQTPRYLIKTRGQQVTLSCSPISGHRSVSWYQQTPGQGLQFLFEYFSETQRNKGNFPGRFSGRQFSNSRSEMNVSTLELGDSALYLCASSFSQVVYNEQFFGPGTRLTVL.

The J gene is TRBJ2-1, the V gene TRBV28; D may be TRBD2 (6 bases). The V gene's germline CDR1 is MDHEN and CDR2 SYDVKM. The CDR3 covers 15 residues. Trimming cost V 1 base and J 6 bases, with 13 bases left between them. The DNA of the CDR3 is TGTGCCAGCAGTTTATCCGGGACTTTTATCAATGAGCAGTTCTTC. Translated: CASSLSGTFINEQFF.

The J gene is TRBJ2-2, the V gene TRBV7-8, with TRBD2 matching over 8 bases. Germline V gives CDR1 SGHVS, CDR2 FQNEAQ. There are 18 residues in the CDR3. Unmatched junction bases numbered 11, after V lost 5 bases and J lost 0 bases. The CDR3 is CASSPALVGLANTGELFF. In nucleotides, the CDR3 is TGTGCCAGCAGCCCTGCACTTGTGGGACTAGCGAACACCGGGGAGCTGTTTTTT.

As for this clone: The sample contains more than one DNA sequence encoding this CDR3. V usage is TRBV19 and J usage is TRBJ1-1, with a weak D call TRBD1 (5 bases). V was clipped by 3 bases and J by 4 bases, with 9 bases between them. Per germline, CDR1 LNHDA and CDR2 SQIVND (reference sequence). The length of the CDR3 is 13 residues. The CDR3 here is CASSIRGGTEAFF. CDR3 in DNA: TGTGCCAGTAGTATTCGGGGGGGCACTGAAGCTTTCTTT. Looking up the rest from reference TRBV19 and TRBJ1-1 gives the full variable domain: DGGITQSPKYLFRKEGQNVTLSCEQNLNHDAMYWYRQDPGQGLRLIYYSQIVNDFQKGDIAEGYSVSREKKESFPLTVTSAQKNPTAFYLCASSIRGGTEAFFGQGTRLTVV.

This clone showed up just a few times. The rearrangement joins TRBV7-2 to TRBJ1-1; 7 bases match TRBD1. CDR3 length: 14 amino acids. Looked up from germline, CDR1 is SGHTA and CDR2 is FQGNSA. Losses at the gene ends were 8 bases for V and 0 bases for J; bases not matched to a gene: 6. The CDR3 loop is CASGKGQLNTEAFF. The CDR3 bases are TGTGCCAGCGGGAAGGGACAGCTGAACACTGAAGCTTTCTTT. The variable domain in full, with the rest retrieved from reference TRBV7-2 and TRBJ1-1, is GAGVSQSPSNKVTEKGKDVELRCDPISGHTALYWYRQSLGQGLEFLIYFQGNSAPDKSGLPSDRFSAERTGGSVSTLTIQRTQQEDSAVYLCASGKGQLNTEAFFGQGTRLTVV.